One and the same sample provided the 18 T cell receptor beta chains below, sequenced in a study of cytomegalovirus exposure and HLA in healthy donors. Amplification used 60 Vbeta primers and 13 Jbeta primers. Sequencing used immunoSEQ multiplex PCR; TCRdb keeps in-frame clones, though not all of them. The table has fewer than 150,000 clones, around three quarters seen once. The specimen sequenced was PBMCs. These receptors were obtained from a woman between 40 and 50 years old in good health and CMV-seropositive.

The V call is TRBV5-1, the J call TRBJ1-6, with 11 bases aligning to TRBD1. V shed 4 bases and J 8 bases; nucleotides not matched to a gene: 8. This CDR3 comprises 16 residues. The germline V gene has CDR1 SGHRS and CDR2 YFSETQ. Here the CDR3 reads CASSRPGQGVDSPLHF. For the CDR3, the DNA is TGCGCCAGCAGCCGGCCGGGACAGGGGGTTGATTCACCCCTCCACTTT. The whole variable domain, remainder taken from reference TRBV5-1 and TRBJ1-6, is KAGVTQTPRYLIKTRGQQVTLSCSPISGHRSVSWYQQTPGQGLQFLFEYFSETQRNKGNFPGRFSGRQFSNSRSEMNVSTLELGDSALYLCASSRPGQGVDSPLHFGNGTRLTVT.

The genes are TRBV9 and TRBJ2-7; D perhaps matches TRBD2 (5 bases). Germline V gene data show CDR1 as SGDLS and CDR2 as YYNGEE. This CDR3 region has 14 residues. Trimming removed 4 bases at V and 0 bases at J, with 11 bases between. The CDR3 nucleotides read TGTGCCAGCAGCATTACCGGGAACTCCTACGAGCAGTACTTC. Amino acids: CASSITGNSYEQYF. The variable domain in full, with the rest retrieved from reference TRBV9 and TRBJ2-7, is DSGVTQTPKHLITATGQRVTLRCSPRSGDLSVYWYQQSLDQGLQFLIQYYNGEERAKGNILERFSAQQFPDLHSELNLSSLELGDSALYFCASSITGNSYEQYFGPGTRLTVT.

This clone was observed a single time. The CDR3 region is CASIHSSSGPLHFF. The CDR3 DNA follows: TGTGCCAGCATCCACAGCAGTAGTGGGCCGTTGCATTTCTTC. This chain connects TRBV7-3 to TRBJ2-1; D gene ambiguous. V was shortened by 7 bases and J by 16 bases, with 26 bases between the two germline ends. This CDR3 has 14 residues. Germline loops: CDR1 SGHTA, CDR2 FQGTGA. Filled out from reference TRBV7-3 and TRBJ2-1, the complete variable domain reads GAGVSQTPSNKVTEKGKYVELRCDPISGHTALYWYRQSLGQGPEFLIYFQGTGAADDSGLPNDRFFAVRPEGSVSTLKIQRTERGDSAVYLCASIHSSSGPLHFFGPGTRLTVL.

The chain carries TRBV5-4 and TRBJ1-2; TRBD1 might be the D (5 bases). This CDR3 spans 13 amino acids. Germline CDR1 reads SGHNT; CDR2 reads YYREEE (reference sequence). V was cut by 4 bases and J by 7 bases, with 14 bases left in between. The CDR3 DNA reads as TGTGCCAGCAGCCCGGGGGGGGGAATTGGCTACACCTTC. It codes for CASSPGGGIGYTF.

The chain recombines TRBV2 with TRBJ1-1, with 12 bases matching TRBD1. Germline assignment: CDR1 SNHLY and CDR2 FYNNEI. After removal of 9 bases from V and 1 base from J, the junction contained 9 bases not matched to a gene. This CDR3 contains 16 residues. The CDR3 spells CASGGTGGAWNTEAFF. The CDR3 DNA is TGTGCCAGTGGTGGGACAGGGGGCGCTTGGAACACTGAAGCTTTCTTT.

The genes are TRBV7-8 and TRBJ1-3; D might be TRBD1 (5 bases). V was cut by 0 bases and J by 9 bases, with 15 bases left in between. The V gene's germline CDR1 is SGHVS and CDR2 FQNEAQ. This CDR3 is built from 15 residues. The CDR3 reads CASSLAQQVGGTIYF. The DNA for the CDR3 is TGTGCCAGCAGCTTAGCGCAACAGGTCGGGGGCACCATATATTTT.

V and J are TRBV30 and TRBJ2-5; TRBD1 matches at 10 bases. The CDR3 has 16 residues. Germline V gene lookup returns CDR1 GTSNPN and CDR2 SVGIG (reference sequence). With V trimmed by 2 bases and J by 5 bases, 11 bases remained unmatched. CDR3 coding DNA: TGTGCCTGGAGTTTACCGAGGGACAGGGGTAGGGAGACCCAGTACTTC. Protein product: CAWSLPRDRGRETQYF.

This clone came up a few times. The chain employs TRBV19 and TRBJ2-1, with 13 positions matching TRBD2. The CDR3 length is 16 residues. The ends lost 5 bases at V and 6 bases at J; junction bases unmatched: 7. The germline V gene encodes CDR1 LNHDA and CDR2 SQIVND (reference sequence). CDR3 sequence (DNA): TGTGCCAGTAGTTCGACTAGCGGGAGGACCCGCAATGAGCAGTTCTTC. It yields the protein CASSSTSGRTRNEQFF.

In DNA form, the CDR3 reads TGTGCCAGCAGCTTCTGGGCTACTGAAGCTTTCTTT. Translating it yields CASSFWATEAFF. V usage is TRBV7-2 and J usage is TRBJ1-1; no reliable D call. Germline CDR1 reads SGHTA; CDR2 reads FQGNSA. Trimming stripped 3 bases from V and 5 bases from J, with 7 bases between. The CDR3 runs to 12 residues.

On this clone: The identical CDR3 is also encoded by other nucleotide sequences in the sample. V and J are TRBV5-1 and TRBJ1-1, with 7 bases lining up with TRBD1. Germline V lookup: CDR1 SGHRS, CDR2 YFSETQ. The CDR3 extends over 14 amino acids. V shed 1 base and J 1 base; nucleotides not matched to a gene: 1. CDR3 nucleotide sequence: TGCGCCAGCAGCTTGTACAGGGGGAACACTGAAGCTTTCTTT. This gives the protein CASSLYRGNTEAFF.

The CDR3 protein is CAWSPPPGVNSPLHF. Written as DNA, the CDR3 is TGTGCCTGGAGTCCCCCCCCAGGGGTTAATTCACCCCTCCACTTT. The rearrangement joins TRBV30 to TRBJ1-6; a weak D match, TRBD1 (6 bases). This CDR3 has 15 residues. The V and J ends lost 2 bases and 6 bases respectively, with 14 bases between them. The germline CDR1 and CDR2 sequences are GTSNPN and SVGIG (reference sequence).

The CDR3 spells CASSYGGCGANVLTF. The DNA of the CDR3 is TGTGCCAGCAGTTACGGAGGGTGTGGGGCCAACGTCCTGACTTTC. This chain connects TRBV6-6 to TRBJ2-6; tentatively, D is TRBD2 (6 bases). The V end was cut by 2 bases, the J end by 3 bases, with 8 bases between. Germline V CDR1 and CDR2: MNHNY, SVGAGI (reference sequence). The CDR3 totals 15 residues.

The V call is TRBV13, the J call TRBJ2-1, with 7 bases fitting TRBD1. The CDR3 consists of 15 residues. With V trimmed by 5 bases and J by 2 bases, 6 bases remained unmatched. The germline V gene encodes CDR1 PRHDT and CDR2 FYEKMQ (reference sequence). The DNA for the CDR3 is TGTGCCAGCAGCGTAACAGGGGACCCCTACAATGAGCAGTTCTTC. Its protein product is CASSVTGDPYNEQFF.

This rearrangement joins TRBV29-1 to TRBJ2-1; 10 bases fit TRBD2. CDR1 SQVTM and CDR2 ANQGSEA come from the germline V gene. The CDR3 extends over 14 amino acids. Germline trimming cut 7 bases from V and 3 bases from J; bases unmatched to any gene: 6. As DNA, the CDR3 is TGCAGCGGGGAAAGCGGGGGGGGCTACAATGAGCAGTTCTTC. Translation: CSGESGGGYNEQFF.

The chain's CDR3 is CASDRRYTEAFF. The CDR3 nucleotides are TGTGCCAGCGATAGGAGGTACACTGAAGCTTTCTTT. The chain has TRBV21-1 and TRBJ1-1. TRBV21-1 is an annotated pseudogene. The length of the CDR3 is 12 residues.

The chain links TRBV19 to TRBJ2-1; maybe TRBD2 (6 bases). Trimming pared 6 bases from V and 11 bases from J, leaving 14 bases between. This CDR3 has 12 residues. Germline CDR1 reads LNHDA; CDR2 reads SQIVND (reference sequence). The chain's CDR3 is CASSATSWQQFF. The CDR3 DNA reads as TGTGCCAGTAGCGCTACTAGCTGGCAGCAGTTCTTC.

The rearrangement links TRBV6-5 to TRBJ1-2; 8 bases match TRBD1. Germline V gene lookup returns CDR1 MNHEY and CDR2 SVGAGI. The CDR3 is 13 residues long. The CDR3 nucleotides are TGTGTCGTCAAGGAGGACAGGGACTATGGCTACACCTTC. Translated, it gives CVVKEDRDYGYTF.

This chain joins TRBV2 and TRBJ2-3; D not resolved. Germline-derived CDR1 and CDR2 are SNHLY and FYNNEI. The CDR3 contains 14 residues. Trimming removed 3 bases at V and 1 base at J, with 8 bases between. DNA of the CDR3: TGTGCCAGCAGTGAGGAGTACGGCACAGATACGCAGTATTTT. Protein: CASSEEYGTDTQYF.